Here is one T cell receptor (beta chain) with its context. The data were taken from a study of shared clonotypes between healthy human individuals. Division of CD4+ cells produced a CD45RA+ naive subset and a CD45RA-negative memory subset. Using immunoSEQ multiplex PCR, the repertoire was profiled, and TCRdb retains in-frame clones only, with some absent. This sample has about 2,500,000 clones; around 90% occur once, and the top ten carry roughly 0.13%. What was sequenced was naive CD4+ T cells sorted from blood. The subset was: CD45RA+ positively selected. This TCR was sampled from a man aged 18 to 35 in good health.

In DNA, the CDR3 is TGCGCCAGCAGCTACCGGGGACAGATCAAGAGCACCGGGGAGCTGTTTTTT. Its protein product is CASSYRGQIKSTGELFF. The chain links TRBV5-1 to TRBJ2-2, with TRBD1 identical over 7 bases. CDR1 is SGHRS, CDR2 YFSETQ, per germline. This CDR3 has 17 amino acids. V dropped 3 bases and J dropped 4; count of bases not matched to a gene: 12.